Following are 23 T cell receptor beta chains from one sample sequenced in a study of cytomegalovirus exposure and HLA in healthy donors (dated by TCRdb to about 2017). The library was built by means of the immunoSEQ multiplex PCR assay. TCRdb took this table from immuneACCESS and kept in-frame rearrangements with V and J called. Such tables lack part of the clones; where checked against another copy, unresolved V genes explain under half of the gap, and the rest is unexplained. In this sample the table shows 150,000 to 200,000 clones, about 85% of which occur a single time. The ten largest make up about 2% of the sample. The sequenced sample consisted of PBMCs. Source of these receptors: a man between 25 and 39 years old in good health and CMV-seropositive.

The chain recombines TRBV7-2 with TRBJ2-3; D gene uncertain. V was trimmed by 6 bases and J by 4 bases, leaving 17 bases between them. The CDR3 runs 15 residues. Looked up from germline, CDR1 is SGHTA and CDR2 is FQGNSA. CDR3 region: CASRIRLEAADTQYF. In DNA form, the CDR3 reads TGTGCCAGCAGGATACGTCTCGAGGCAGCAGATACGCAGTATTTT.

The V and J genes are TRBV19 and TRBJ1-2, with D perhaps matching TRBD1 (5 bases). The CDR3 is 14 amino acids. In germline, CDR1 is LNHDA, CDR2 SQIVND (reference sequence). The V and J ends lost 5 bases and 8 bases respectively, with 18 bases between them. The CDR3 coding sequence is TGTGCCAGTAGTCTAAATGGGGCCTTAGGGGGCTACACCTTC. It yields the protein CASSLNGALGGYTF.

The J gene is TRBJ2-5, the V gene TRBV29-1, with D hard to call. This CDR3 has 12 residues. V shed 6 bases and J shed 2 bases, with 10 bases lying between them. Germline values: CDR1 SQVTM, CDR2 ANQGSEA. The CDR3 loop reads CSVRPQQETQYF. The CDR3 region has the DNA TGCAGCGTCCGTCCACAACAAGAGACCCAGTACTTC.

The chain joins TRBV19 to TRBJ2-1; possible D gene TRBD2, 7 bases. V gave up 7 bases and J gave up 8 bases, with 15 bases separating them. This CDR3 comprises 13 residues. Germline V gene data show CDR1 as LNHDA and CDR2 as SQIVND (reference sequence). The CDR3 nucleotides read TGTGCCAGTATTCGCAGGGAGGGGGATGAGCAGTTCTTC. This gives the protein CASIRREGDEQFF.

The chain links TRBV11-3 to TRBJ2-7; 8 bases line up with TRBD2. Germline V gives CDR1 SGHNT, CDR2 YENEEA. The CDR3 is 17 residues long. With V trimmed by 5 bases and J by 0 bases, 12 bases remained unmatched. CDR3 DNA sequence: TGTGCCAGCAGCCACGGTTGGCTAGCGGGTGGCTCCTACGAGCAGTACTTC. This encodes CASSHGWLAGGSYEQYF.

This chain uses TRBV10-3 with TRBJ1-1; D is unclear. This CDR3 has 14 amino acids. Trimming shortened V by 4 bases and J by 0 bases, and 9 bases separated the two germline ends. CDR1 and CDR2 from the germline V gene are ENHRY and SYGVKD. The CDR3 loop reads CAISGAGLNTEAFF. In DNA form, the CDR3 reads TGTGCCATCAGTGGGGCGGGCTTGAACACTGAAGCTTTCTTT.

V and J are TRBV15 and TRBJ2-2, with 7 bases matching TRBD1. V trimming: 5 bases; J trimming: 6 bases; junction bases outside the gene matches: 6. Germline values: CDR1 LNHNV, CDR2 YYDKDF (reference sequence). The CDR3 loop spans 14 amino acids. CDR3 protein: CATSLGQRAGELFF. DNA of the CDR3: TGTGCCACCAGCTTGGGACAGAGGGCCGGGGAGCTGTTTTTT.

This clone occurred a few times. This rearrangement joins TRBV2 to TRBJ2-5; 7 bases fit TRBD2. Germline V lookup: CDR1 SNHLY, CDR2 FYNNEI. The V gene end was trimmed by 8 bases and the J gene end by 0 bases; junction bases not matched to a gene: 3. This CDR3 contains 13 residues. The CDR3 DNA is TGTGCCAGCTCCGGGACTAACCAAGAGACCCAGTACTTC. The encoded protein is CASSGTNQETQYF.

This clone was recorded a few times. This rearrangement joins TRBV15 to TRBJ2-5, with 11 nucleotides matching TRBD2. The CDR3 spans 18 residues. Unmatched junction bases numbered 13, after V lost 6 bases and J lost 1 base. The germline CDR1 and CDR2 sequences are LNHNV and YYDKDF (reference sequence). This CDR3 is CATSIGTSGRRLQETQYF. CDR3 in DNA: TGTGCCACCAGTATTGGGACTAGCGGACGAAGACTCCAAGAGACCCAGTACTTC.

This clone was seen a few times. This CDR3 is CASSYWGGASSYEQYF. In DNA, the CDR3 is TGTGCCAGCAGCTACTGGGGAGGGGCCTCCTCCTACGAGCAGTACTTC. J is TRBJ2-7 and V is TRBV7-9; TRBD2 agrees at 7 bases. In germline, CDR1 is SEHNR, CDR2 FQNEAQ (reference sequence). J lost 0 bases, V lost 4 bases, and 9 bases had no gene match. The CDR3 is 16 amino acids.

The V call is TRBV21-1, the J call TRBJ2-1; TRBD1, the table's D call, was not compared with the DNA. TRBV21-1 is annotated as a pseudogene. This CDR3 spans 19 amino acids. CDR3 bases: TGTGCCAGCAGCAAAGATCCCCCTCGGGGGACAGTCTCCTACAATGAGCAGTTCTTC. It is translated as CASSKDPPRGTVSYNEQFF.

This rearrangement joins TRBV2 to TRBJ1-6, with 11 bases aligning to TRBD1. The CDR3 runs 15 residues. Germline CDR1 SNHLY, CDR2 FYNNEI. J lost 10 bases, V lost 6 bases, and 8 bases had no gene match. CDR3 loop: CASREEGTGGSPLHF. DNA for the CDR3: TGTGCCAGCAGGGAGGAAGGGACAGGGGGATCACCCCTCCACTTT. Full variable domain (rest looked up from reference TRBV2 and TRBJ1-6): EPEVTQTPSHQVTQMGQEVILRCVPISNHLYFYWYRQILGQKVEFLVSFYNNEISEKSEIFDDQFSVERPDGSNFTLKIRSTKLEDSAMYFCASREEGTGGSPLHFGNGTRLTVT.

The V and J genes are TRBV30 and TRBJ1-1; TRBD1 matches at 10 bases. This CDR3 comprises 13 residues. With V trimmed by 5 bases and J by 4 bases, 4 bases remained unmatched. CDR1 and CDR2 (germline): GTSNPN, SVGIG (reference sequence). This chain's CDR3 is CAWQTGGLTEAFF. DNA for the CDR3: TGTGCCTGGCAGACAGGGGGCCTCACTGAAGCTTTCTTT.

The DNA of the CDR3 is TGTGCCACCCGATGGGGGGGCGACACTGAAGCTTTCTTT. Encoded protein: CATRWGGDTEAFF. This chain links TRBV15 with TRBJ1-1; D may be TRBD1 (6 bases). The ends were cut back, 8 bases at V and 3 bases at J, with 13 bases in the middle. The CDR3 runs 13 residues. The V gene's germline CDR1 is LNHNV and CDR2 YYDKDF (reference sequence).

CDR3 DNA: TGTGCCAGCAGCTTGGATATCCAGGGTAGACGGGAGACCCAGTACTTC. It encodes CASSLDIQGRRETQYF. The chain is built from TRBV5-5 and TRBJ2-5, with D possibly matching TRBD1 (5 bases). The CDR3 is made up of 16 amino acids. Germline V lookup: CDR1 SGHKS, CDR2 YYEKEE (reference sequence). Trimming shortened V by 0 bases and J by 5 bases, and 17 bases separated the two germline ends.

The gene calls are TRBV6-1 and TRBJ2-7, with TRBD2 matching 8 bases. The CDR3 loop spans 17 amino acids. V shed 1 base, J shed 0 bases, and the junction held 8 bases outside the gene matches. In germline, CDR1 is MNHNS, CDR2 SASEGT. The CDR3 DNA sequence: TGTGCCAGCAGTGAAGTGTGGCGCGGGGGGTTCTCCTACGAGCAGTACTTC. This translates into CASSEVWRGGFSYEQYF.

The chain joins TRBV7-2 to TRBJ2-2; D is unclear. This CDR3 comprises 16 residues. V dropped 2 bases and J dropped 0 bases, with 10 bases sitting between them. Germline CDR1 SGHTA, CDR2 FQGNSA. For the CDR3, the DNA is TGTGCCAGCAGCTTACATTCCCTAGCGAACACCGGGGAGCTGTTTTTT. This sequence encodes CASSLHSLANTGELFF.

This chain links TRBV2 with TRBJ1-1, with TRBD1 as a possible D gene (5 bases). The germline CDR1 and CDR2 sequences are SNHLY and FYNNEI. CDR3 length: 13 amino acids. The V end was cut by 5 bases, the J end by 4 bases, with 11 bases between. DNA of the CDR3: TGTGCCAGCAGTCCCAGGGCGCTCACTGAAGCTTTCTTT. This encodes CASSPRALTEAFF.

V and J are TRBV12-5 and TRBJ2-2; maybe TRBD1 (6 bases). Germline loops: CDR1 LGHNT, CDR2 FRNRAP. The V end lost 6 bases, the J end lost 2 bases, and 13 bases lay between the germline ends. The CDR3 runs 15 residues. CDR3 sequence: CASGSGQFNTGELFF. The CDR3 DNA reads as TGTGCTAGTGGGTCCGGACAGTTTAACACCGGGGAGCTGTTTTTT. Complete variable domain (other parts from reference TRBV12-5 and TRBJ2-2): DARVTQTPRHKVTEMGQEVTMRCQPILGHNTVFWYRQTMMQGLELLAYFRNRAPLDDSGMPKDRFSAEMPDATLATLKIQPSEPRDSAVYFCASGSGQFNTGELFFGEGSRLTVL.

The chain combines TRBV5-1 with TRBJ2-1; 11 nucleotides line up with TRBD1. V lost 4 bases, J lost 5 bases, and 2 bases stayed unmatched. In germline, CDR1 is SGHRS, CDR2 YFSETQ. The CDR3 is made up of 14 amino acids. The CDR3 coding sequence is TGCGCCAGCAGCATGGGACAGGGGGACAATGAGCAGTTCTTC. Encoded protein: CASSMGQGDNEQFF.

V usage is TRBV18 and J usage is TRBJ2-2, with a tentative D call TRBD1 (5 bases). V lost 4 bases and J lost 0, with 12 bases in between. The germline gives CDR1 KGHSH, CDR2 LQKENI. CDR3 length: 16 residues. CDR3 residues: CASSLTGHPNTGELFF. The CDR3 region has the DNA TGTGCCAGCTCACTCACCGGACACCCGAACACCGGGGAGCTGTTTTTT.

This clone was observed a handful of times. The V and J genes are TRBV29-1 and TRBJ1-1; D is possibly TRBD1 (5 bases). There are 11 residues in the CDR3. Trimming removed 8 bases from V and 8 bases from J, with 15 bases in between. Germline lookup yields CDR1 SQVTM and CDR2 ANQGSEA. In DNA, the CDR3 is TGCAGCACCAGTTGGGGGGTGGAAGCTTTCTTT. This encodes CSTSWGVEAFF.

This clone was seen only once. CDR3 nucleotides: TGTGCCAGCAGCGAACTAGCGGGGTTGGATACGCAGTATTTT. This sequence encodes CASSELAGLDTQYF. The V gene is TRBV7-3, the J gene TRBJ2-3, with TRBD2 matching over 10 bases. The length of the CDR3 is 14 residues. Looked up from germline, CDR1 is SGHTA and CDR2 is FQGTGA. With V trimmed by 5 bases and J by 6 bases, 5 bases remained unmatched. Full variable domain (rest looked up from reference TRBV7-3 and TRBJ2-3): GAGVSQTPSNKVTEKGKYVELRCDPISGHTALYWYRQSLGQGPEFLIYFQGTGAADDSGLPNDRFFAVRPEGSVSTLKIQRTERGDSAVYLCASSELAGLDTQYFGPGTRLTVL.